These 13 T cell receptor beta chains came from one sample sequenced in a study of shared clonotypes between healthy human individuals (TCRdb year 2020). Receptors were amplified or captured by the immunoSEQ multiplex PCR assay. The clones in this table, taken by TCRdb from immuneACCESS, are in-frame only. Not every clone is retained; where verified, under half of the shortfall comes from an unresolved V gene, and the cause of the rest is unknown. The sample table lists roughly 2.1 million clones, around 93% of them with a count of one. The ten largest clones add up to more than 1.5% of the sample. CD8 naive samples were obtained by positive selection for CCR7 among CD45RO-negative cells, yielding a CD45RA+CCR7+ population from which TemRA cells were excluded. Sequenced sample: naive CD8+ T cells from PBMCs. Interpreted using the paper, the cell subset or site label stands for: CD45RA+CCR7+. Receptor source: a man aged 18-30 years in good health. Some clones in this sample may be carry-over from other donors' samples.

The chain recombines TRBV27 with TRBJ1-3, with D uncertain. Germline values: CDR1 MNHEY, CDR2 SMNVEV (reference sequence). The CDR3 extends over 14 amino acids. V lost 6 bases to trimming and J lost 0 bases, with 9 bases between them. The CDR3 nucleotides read TGTGCCAGCAGCGCCAGATACTCTGGAAACACCATATATTTT. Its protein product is CASSARYSGNTIYF.

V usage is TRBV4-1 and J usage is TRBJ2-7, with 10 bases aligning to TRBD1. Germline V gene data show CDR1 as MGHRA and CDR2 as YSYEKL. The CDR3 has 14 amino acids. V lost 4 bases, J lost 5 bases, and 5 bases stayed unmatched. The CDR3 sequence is CASSPAGTGDEQYF. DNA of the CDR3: TGCGCCAGCAGCCCAGCCGGGACAGGGGACGAGCAGTACTTC.

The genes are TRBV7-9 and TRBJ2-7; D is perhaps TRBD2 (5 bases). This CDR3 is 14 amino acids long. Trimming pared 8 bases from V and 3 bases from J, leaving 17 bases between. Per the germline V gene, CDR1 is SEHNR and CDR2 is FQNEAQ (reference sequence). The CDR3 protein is CASAGPREIYEQYF. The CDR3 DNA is TGTGCCAGCGCCGGCCCACGGGAAATCTACGAGCAGTACTTC.

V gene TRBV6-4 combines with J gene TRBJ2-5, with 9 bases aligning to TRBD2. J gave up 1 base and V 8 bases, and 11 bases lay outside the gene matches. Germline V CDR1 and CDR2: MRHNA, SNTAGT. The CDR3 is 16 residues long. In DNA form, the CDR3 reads TGTGCCAGCCGGGGCCCTATTAGCGGGGGCCAAGAGACCCAGTACTTC. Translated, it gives CASRGPISGGQETQYF.

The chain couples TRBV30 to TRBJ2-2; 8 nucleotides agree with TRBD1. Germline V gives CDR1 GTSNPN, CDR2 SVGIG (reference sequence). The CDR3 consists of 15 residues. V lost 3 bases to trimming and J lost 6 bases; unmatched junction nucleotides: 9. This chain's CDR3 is CAWSLNRGAAGELFF. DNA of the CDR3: TGTGCCTGGAGCCTAAACAGGGGGGCGGCCGGGGAGCTGTTTTTT.

The CDR3 DNA follows: TGTGCCAGCTCACAATCCGGGACTATCCCTGATACGCAGTATTTT. This codes for CASSQSGTIPDTQYF. The V and J genes are TRBV18 and TRBJ2-3; 7 bases agree with TRBD2. The V gene end was trimmed by 4 bases and the J gene end by 6 bases; junction bases not matched to a gene: 10. The CDR3 length is 15 residues. Germline CDR1 is KGHSH and CDR2 is LQKENI.

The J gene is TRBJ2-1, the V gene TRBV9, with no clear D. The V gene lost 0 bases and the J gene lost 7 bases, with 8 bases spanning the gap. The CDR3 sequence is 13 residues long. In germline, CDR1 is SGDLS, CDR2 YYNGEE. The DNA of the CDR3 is TGTGCCAGCAGCGTAGGCCCGTTGAATGAGCAGTTCTTC. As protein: CASSVGPLNEQFF. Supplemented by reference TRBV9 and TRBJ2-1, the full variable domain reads DSGVTQTPKHLITATGQRVTLRCSPRSGDLSVYWYQQSLDQGLQFLIQYYNGEERAKGNILERFSAQQFPDLHSELNLSSLELGDSALYFCASSVGPLNEQFFGPGTRLTVL.

This CDR3 is CASSSTPYGYTF. The CDR3 nucleotides read TGTGCCAGCAGCTCTACCCCCTATGGCTACACCTTC. The V call is TRBV7-9, the J call TRBJ1-2; D not resolved. This CDR3 spans 12 amino acids. Looked up from germline, CDR1 is SEHNR and CDR2 is FQNEAQ (reference sequence). Deletions cut 4 bases from V and 4 bases from J, with 7 bases between.

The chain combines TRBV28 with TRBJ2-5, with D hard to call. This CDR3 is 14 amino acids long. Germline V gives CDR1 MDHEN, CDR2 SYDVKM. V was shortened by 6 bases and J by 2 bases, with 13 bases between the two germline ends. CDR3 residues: CASSPRPIQETQYF. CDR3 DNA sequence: TGTGCCAGCAGCCCCAGGCCGATACAAGAGACCCAGTACTTC.

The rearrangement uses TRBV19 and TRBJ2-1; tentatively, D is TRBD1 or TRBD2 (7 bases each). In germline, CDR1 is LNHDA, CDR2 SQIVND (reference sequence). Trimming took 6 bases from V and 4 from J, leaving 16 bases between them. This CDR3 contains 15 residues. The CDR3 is CASRSDREGYNEQFF. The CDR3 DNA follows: TGTGCCAGTAGATCCGACAGGGAGGGGTACAATGAGCAGTTCTTC.

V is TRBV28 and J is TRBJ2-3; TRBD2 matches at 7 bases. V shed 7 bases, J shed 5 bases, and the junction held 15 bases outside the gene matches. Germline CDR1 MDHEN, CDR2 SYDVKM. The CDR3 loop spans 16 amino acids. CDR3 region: CASTPPWRELGDTQYF. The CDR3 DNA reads TGTGCCAGCACCCCCCCGTGGCGGGAGTTGGGAGATACGCAGTATTTT.

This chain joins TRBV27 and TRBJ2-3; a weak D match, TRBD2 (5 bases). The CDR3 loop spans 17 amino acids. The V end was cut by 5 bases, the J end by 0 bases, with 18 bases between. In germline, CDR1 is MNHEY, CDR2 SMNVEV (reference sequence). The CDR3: CASSLMTITSSTDTQYF. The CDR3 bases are TGTGCCAGCAGTCTAATGACTATCACAAGTAGCACAGATACGCAGTATTTT.

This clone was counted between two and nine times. DNA of the CDR3: TGTGCCTGGACCAACTCGAATAATTCACCCCTCCACTTT. It encodes CAWTNSNNSPLHF. V gene TRBV30 combines with J gene TRBJ1-6, with D uncertain. CDR1 is GTSNPN, CDR2 SVGIG, per germline (reference sequence). The CDR3 loop spans 13 amino acids. V was clipped by 4 bases and J by 5 bases, with 9 bases between them.